Sequencing of this TCR beta chain was carried out in a study of blood T cell repertoires in COVID-19. In the study overall: Donors in the United States, Italy and Spain gave samples during acute or convalescent COVID-19.

The CDR3 covers 15 residues. Trimming took 6 bases from V and 3 from J; bases not matched to a gene: 10. From germline, CDR1 is KGHSH and CDR2 LQKENI. The assay was immunoSEQ multiplex PCR, and TCRdb's table has in-frame clones only and misses some. The sample includes roughly 150,000 clones, 65% to 90% of them seen just once. The sample taken for sequencing was peripheral blood. The receptor's source is a woman in her fifties or sixties in a cohort sampled during active or convalescent COVID-19. The chain recombines TRBV18 with TRBJ2-7; 8 positions agree with TRBD1. The CDR3 reads CASSPRDRSDYEQYF. The CDR3 DNA reads TGTGCCAGCTCGCCCCGGGACAGGTCCGACTACGAGCAGTACTTC.